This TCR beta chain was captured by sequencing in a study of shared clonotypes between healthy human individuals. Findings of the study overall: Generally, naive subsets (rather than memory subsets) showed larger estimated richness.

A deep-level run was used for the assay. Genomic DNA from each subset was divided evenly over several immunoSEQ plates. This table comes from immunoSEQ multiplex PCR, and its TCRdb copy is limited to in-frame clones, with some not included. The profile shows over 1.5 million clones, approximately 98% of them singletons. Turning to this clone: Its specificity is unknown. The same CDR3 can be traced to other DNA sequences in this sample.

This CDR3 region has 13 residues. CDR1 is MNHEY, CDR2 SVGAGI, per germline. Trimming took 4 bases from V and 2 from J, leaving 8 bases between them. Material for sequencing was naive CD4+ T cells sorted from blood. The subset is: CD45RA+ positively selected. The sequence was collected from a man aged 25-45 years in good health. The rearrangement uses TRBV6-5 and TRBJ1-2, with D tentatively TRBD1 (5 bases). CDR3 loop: CASSSRENYGYTF. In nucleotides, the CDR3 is TGTGCCAGCAGTTCCAGGGAAAACTATGGCTACACCTTC.